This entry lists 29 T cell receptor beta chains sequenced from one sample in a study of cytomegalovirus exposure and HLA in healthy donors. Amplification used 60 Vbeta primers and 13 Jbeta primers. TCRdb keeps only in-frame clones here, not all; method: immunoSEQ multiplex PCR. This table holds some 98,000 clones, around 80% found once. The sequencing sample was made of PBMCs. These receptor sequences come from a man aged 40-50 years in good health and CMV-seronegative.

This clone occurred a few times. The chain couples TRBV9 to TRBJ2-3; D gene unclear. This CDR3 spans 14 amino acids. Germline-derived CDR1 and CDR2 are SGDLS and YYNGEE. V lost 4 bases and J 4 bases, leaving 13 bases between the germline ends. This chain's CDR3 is CASSLNSRADTQYF. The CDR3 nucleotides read TGTGCCAGCAGCCTTAATTCCCGAGCAGATACGCAGTATTTT.

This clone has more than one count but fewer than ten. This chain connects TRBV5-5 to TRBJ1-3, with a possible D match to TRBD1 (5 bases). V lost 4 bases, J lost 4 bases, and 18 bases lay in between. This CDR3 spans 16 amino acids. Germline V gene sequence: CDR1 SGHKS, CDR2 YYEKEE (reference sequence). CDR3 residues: CASSLGSGVGGNTIYF. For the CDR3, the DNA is TGTGCCAGCAGCCTCGGGTCGGGGGTAGGAGGAAACACCATATATTTT.

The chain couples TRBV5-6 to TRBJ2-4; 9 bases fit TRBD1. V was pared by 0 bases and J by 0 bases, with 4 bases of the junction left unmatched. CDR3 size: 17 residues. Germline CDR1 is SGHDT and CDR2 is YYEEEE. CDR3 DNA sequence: TGTGCCAGCAGCTTGGGGTGGACAGGGGCAGCCAAAAACATTCAGTACTTC. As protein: CASSLGWTGAAKNIQYF.

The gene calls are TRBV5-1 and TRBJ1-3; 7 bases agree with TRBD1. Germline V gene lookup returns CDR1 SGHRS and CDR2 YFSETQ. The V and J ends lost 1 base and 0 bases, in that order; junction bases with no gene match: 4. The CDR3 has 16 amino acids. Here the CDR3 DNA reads TGCGCCAGCAGCTTGCAGGGGGGCAGCTCTGGAAACACCATATATTTT. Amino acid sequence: CASSLQGGSSGNTIYF.

In nucleotides, the CDR3 is TGTGCCAGCTCACCAAATACTAACTCTGGAAACACCATATATTTT. Translation gives CASSPNTNSGNTIYF. The rearrangement links TRBV18 to TRBJ1-3; D gene ambiguous. Germline loops: CDR1 KGHSH, CDR2 LQKENI. V was clipped by 2 bases and J by 0 bases, with 8 bases between them. This CDR3 contains 15 residues.

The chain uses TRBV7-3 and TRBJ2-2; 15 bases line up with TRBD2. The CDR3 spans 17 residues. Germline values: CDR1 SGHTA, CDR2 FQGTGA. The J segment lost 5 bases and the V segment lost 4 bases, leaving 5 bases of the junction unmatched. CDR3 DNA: TGTGCCAGCAGCTGGACTAGCGGGGGGGCGATAACCGGGGAGCTGTTTTTT. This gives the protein CASSWTSGGAITGELFF. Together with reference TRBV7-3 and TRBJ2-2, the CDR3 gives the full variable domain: GAGVSQTPSNKVTEKGKYVELRCDPISGHTALYWYRQSLGQGPEFLIYFQGTGAADDSGLPNDRFFAVRPEGSVSTLKIQRTERGDSAVYLCASSWTSGGAITGELFFGEGSRLTVL.

The CDR3 DNA is TGCGCCAGCAGCCGGACTAGCGGCTACACAGATACGCAGTATTTT. Amino acids: CASSRTSGYTDTQYF. This chain joins TRBV5-1 and TRBJ2-3, with TRBD2 identical over 10 bases. This CDR3 comprises 15 residues. Trimming cost V 4 bases and J 2 bases; bases outside gene matches: 4. Germline loops: CDR1 SGHRS, CDR2 YFSETQ.

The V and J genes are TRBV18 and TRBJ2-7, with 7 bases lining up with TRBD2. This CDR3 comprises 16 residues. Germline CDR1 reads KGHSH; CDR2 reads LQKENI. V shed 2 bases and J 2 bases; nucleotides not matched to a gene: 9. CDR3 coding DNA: TGTGCCAGCTCACCATCGGTCAGCGGGGCAACCTACGAGCAGTACTTC. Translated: CASSPSVSGATYEQYF.

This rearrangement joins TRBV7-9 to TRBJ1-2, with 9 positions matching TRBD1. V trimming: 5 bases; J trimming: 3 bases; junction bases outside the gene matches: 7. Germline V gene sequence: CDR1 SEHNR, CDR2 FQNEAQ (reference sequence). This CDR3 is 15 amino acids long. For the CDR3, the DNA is TGTGCCAGCAGCGGACCTTGGACAGGGGACTATGGCTACACCTTC. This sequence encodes CASSGPWTGDYGYTF.

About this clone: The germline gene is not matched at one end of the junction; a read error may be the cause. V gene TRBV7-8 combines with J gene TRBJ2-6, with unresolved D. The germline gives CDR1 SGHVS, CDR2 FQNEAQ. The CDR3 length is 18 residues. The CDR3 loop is CVSSSMIQSISGANVLTF. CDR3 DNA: TGTGTCAGCAGTTCAATGATCCAGTCAATCTCTGGGGCCAACGTCCTGACTTTC.

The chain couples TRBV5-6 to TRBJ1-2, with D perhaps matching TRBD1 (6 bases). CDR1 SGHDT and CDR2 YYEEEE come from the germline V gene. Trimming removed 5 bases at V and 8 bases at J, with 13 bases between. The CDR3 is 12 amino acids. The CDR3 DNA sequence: TGTGCCAGCAGGGCCGGGGACATAGGCTACACCTTC. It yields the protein CASRAGDIGYTF.

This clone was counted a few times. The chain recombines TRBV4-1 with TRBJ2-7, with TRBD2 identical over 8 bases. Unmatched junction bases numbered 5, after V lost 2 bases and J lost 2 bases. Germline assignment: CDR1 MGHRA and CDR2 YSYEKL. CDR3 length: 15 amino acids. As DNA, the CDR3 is TGCGCCAGCAGCCAAATCGCGGGGGGAACCTACGAGCAGTACTTC. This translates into CASSQIAGGTYEQYF.

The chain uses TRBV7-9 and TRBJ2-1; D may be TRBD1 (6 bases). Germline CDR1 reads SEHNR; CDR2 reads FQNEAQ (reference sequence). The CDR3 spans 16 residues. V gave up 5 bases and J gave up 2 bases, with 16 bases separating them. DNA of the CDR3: TGTGCCAGCAGCCCTACACGCGGACAGACCTACAATGAGCAGTTCTTC. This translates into CASSPTRGQTYNEQFF.

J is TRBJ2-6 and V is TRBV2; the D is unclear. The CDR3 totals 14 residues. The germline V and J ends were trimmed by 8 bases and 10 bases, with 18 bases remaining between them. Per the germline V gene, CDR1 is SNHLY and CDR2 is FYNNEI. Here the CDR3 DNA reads TGTGCCAGCGCCGGGTCGGCGACTCGGAACGTCCTGACTTTC. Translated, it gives CASAGSATRNVLTF.

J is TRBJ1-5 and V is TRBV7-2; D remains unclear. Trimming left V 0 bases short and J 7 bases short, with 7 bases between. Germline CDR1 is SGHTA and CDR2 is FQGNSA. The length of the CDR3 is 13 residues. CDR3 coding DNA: TGTGCCAGCAGCTTAGCCCTGGGCCAGCCCCAGCATTTT. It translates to CASSLALGQPQHF.

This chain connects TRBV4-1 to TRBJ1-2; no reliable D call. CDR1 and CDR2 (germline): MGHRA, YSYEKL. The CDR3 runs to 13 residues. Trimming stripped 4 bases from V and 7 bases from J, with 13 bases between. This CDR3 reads CASSPRTEPGYTF. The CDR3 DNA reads TGCGCCAGCAGCCCAAGAACGGAGCCTGGCTACACCTTC.

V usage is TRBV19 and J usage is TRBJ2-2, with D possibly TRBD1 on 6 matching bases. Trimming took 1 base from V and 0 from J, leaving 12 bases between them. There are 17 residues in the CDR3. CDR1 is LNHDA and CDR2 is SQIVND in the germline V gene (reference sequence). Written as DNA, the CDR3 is TGTGCCAGTAGTATAGCCGGGACACTTACGAACACCGGGGAGCTGTTTTTT. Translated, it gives CASSIAGTLTNTGELFF. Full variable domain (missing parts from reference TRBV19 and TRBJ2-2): DGGITQSPKYLFRKEGQNVTLSCEQNLNHDAMYWYRQDPGQGLRLIYYSQIVNDFQKGDIAEGYSVSREKKESFPLTVTSAQKNPTAFYLCASSIAGTLTNTGELFFGEGSRLTVL.

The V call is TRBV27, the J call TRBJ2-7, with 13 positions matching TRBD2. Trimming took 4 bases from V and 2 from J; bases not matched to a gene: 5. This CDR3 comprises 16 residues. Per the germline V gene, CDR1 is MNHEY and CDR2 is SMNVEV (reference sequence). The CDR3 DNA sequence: TGTGCCAGCAGTTCCTTACTAGCGGGGGGGCCCTACGAGCAGTACTTC. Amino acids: CASSSLLAGGPYEQYF.

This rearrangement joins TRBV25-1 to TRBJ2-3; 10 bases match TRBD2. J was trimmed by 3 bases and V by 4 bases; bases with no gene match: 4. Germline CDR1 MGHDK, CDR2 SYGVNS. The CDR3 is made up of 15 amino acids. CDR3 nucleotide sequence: TGTGCCAGCAGTGTCCAACTAGCGGGGACAGATACGCAGTATTTT. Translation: CASSVQLAGTDTQYF.

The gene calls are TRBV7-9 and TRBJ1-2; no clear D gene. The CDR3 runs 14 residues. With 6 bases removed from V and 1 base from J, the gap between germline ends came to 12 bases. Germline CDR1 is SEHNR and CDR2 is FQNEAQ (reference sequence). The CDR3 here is CASSFDWNNYGYTF. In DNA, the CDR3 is TGTGCCAGCAGTTTCGACTGGAATAACTATGGCTACACCTTC.

The CDR3 bases are TGTGCCAGCAGCGTAGCGGCTGCTCGCGGGGACACTGAAGCTTTCTTT. Its translation: CASSVAAARGDTEAFF. The chain links TRBV9 to TRBJ1-1; no reliable D call. Looked up from germline, CDR1 is SGDLS and CDR2 is YYNGEE. Deletions cut 0 bases from V and 3 bases from J, with 15 bases between. This CDR3 has 16 residues.

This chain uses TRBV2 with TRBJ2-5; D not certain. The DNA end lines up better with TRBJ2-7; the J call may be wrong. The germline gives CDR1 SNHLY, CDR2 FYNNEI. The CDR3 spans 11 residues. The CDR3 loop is CASSEIYEQYF. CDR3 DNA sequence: TGTGCCAGCAGTGAAATCTACGAGCAGTACTTC.

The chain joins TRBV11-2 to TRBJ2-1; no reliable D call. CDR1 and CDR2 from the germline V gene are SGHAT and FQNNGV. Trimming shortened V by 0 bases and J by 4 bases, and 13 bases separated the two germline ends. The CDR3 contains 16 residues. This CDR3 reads CASSLEARVGYNEQFF. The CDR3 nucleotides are TGTGCCAGCAGCTTAGAGGCCCGAGTCGGGTACAATGAGCAGTTCTTC.

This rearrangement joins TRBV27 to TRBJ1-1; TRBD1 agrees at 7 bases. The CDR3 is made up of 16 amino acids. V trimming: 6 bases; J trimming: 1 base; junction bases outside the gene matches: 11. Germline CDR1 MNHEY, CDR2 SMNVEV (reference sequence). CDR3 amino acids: CASRPIPTGANTEAFF. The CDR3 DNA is TGTGCCAGCAGACCAATACCAACAGGGGCGAACACTGAAGCTTTCTTT.

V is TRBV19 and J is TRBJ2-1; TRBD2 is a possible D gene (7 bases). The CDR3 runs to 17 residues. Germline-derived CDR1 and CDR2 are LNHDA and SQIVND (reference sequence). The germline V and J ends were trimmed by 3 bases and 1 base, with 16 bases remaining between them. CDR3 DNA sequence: TGTGCCAGTAGTATTTTCGGGGGCGGGAGTTCCTACAATGAGCAGTTCTTC. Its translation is CASSIFGGGSSYNEQFF.

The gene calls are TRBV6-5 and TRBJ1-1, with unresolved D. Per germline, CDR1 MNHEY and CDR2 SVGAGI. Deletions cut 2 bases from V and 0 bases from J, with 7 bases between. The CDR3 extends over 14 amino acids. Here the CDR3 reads CASSYGQLNTEAFF. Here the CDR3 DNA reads TGTGCCAGCAGTTACGGCCAGTTGAACACTGAAGCTTTCTTT.

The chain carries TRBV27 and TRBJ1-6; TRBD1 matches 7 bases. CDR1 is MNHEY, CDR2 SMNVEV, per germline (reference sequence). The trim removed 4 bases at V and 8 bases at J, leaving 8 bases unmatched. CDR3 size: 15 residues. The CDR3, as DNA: TGTGCCAGCAGTTATAAGACAGGGTTTGATTCACCCCTCCACTTT. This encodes CASSYKTGFDSPLHF.

CDR3 coding DNA: TGTGCCAGCAGCTTGCAACAGACTAGCTCCTATAATTCACCCCTCCACTTT. Its translation is CASSLQQTSSYNSPLHF. The chain couples TRBV7-9 to TRBJ1-6; D is uncertain. With 3 bases removed from V and 0 bases from J, the gap between germline ends came to 12 bases. CDR3 length: 17 amino acids. Germline CDR1 reads SEHNR; CDR2 reads FQNEAQ (reference sequence).

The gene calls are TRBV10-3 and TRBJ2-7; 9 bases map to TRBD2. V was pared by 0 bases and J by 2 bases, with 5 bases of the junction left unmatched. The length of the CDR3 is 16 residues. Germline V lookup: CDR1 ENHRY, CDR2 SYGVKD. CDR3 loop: CAISESTRGGPYEQYF. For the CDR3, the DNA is TGTGCCATCAGTGAGTCGACGCGGGGGGGGCCCTACGAGCAGTACTTC.